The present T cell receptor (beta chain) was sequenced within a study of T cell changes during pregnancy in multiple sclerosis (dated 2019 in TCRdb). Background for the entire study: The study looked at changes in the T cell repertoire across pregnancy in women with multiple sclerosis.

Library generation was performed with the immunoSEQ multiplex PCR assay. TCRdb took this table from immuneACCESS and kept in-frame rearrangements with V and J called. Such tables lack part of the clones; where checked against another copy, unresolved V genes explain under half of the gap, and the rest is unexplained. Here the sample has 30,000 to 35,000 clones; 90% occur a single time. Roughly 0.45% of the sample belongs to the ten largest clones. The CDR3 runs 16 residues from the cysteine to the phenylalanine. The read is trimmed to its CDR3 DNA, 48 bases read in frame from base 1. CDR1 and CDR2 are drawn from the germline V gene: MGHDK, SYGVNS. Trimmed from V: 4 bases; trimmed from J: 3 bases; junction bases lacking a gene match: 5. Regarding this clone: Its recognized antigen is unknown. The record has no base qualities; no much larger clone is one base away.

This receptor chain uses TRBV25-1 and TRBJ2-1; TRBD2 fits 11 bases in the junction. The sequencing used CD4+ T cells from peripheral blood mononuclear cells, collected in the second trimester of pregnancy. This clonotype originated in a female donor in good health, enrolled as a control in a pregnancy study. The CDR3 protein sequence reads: CASSGLLAGVYNEQFF. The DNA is TGTGCCAGCAGTGGTTTACTAGCGGGGGTCTACAATGAGCAGTTCTTC.